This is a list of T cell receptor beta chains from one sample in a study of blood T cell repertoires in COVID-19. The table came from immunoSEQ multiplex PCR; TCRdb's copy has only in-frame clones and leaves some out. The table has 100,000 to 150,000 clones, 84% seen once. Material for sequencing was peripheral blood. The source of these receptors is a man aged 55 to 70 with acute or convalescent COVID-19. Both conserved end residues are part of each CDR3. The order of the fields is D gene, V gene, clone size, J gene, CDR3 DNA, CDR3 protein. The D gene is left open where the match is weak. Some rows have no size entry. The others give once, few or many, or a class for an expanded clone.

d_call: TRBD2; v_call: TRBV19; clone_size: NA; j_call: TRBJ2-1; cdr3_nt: TGTGCCAGTAGTATAGATCTCTCGGGAGGCTCCTACAATGAGCAGTTCTTC; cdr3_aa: CASSIDLSGGSYNEQFF
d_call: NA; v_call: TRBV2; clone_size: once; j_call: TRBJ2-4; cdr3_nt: TGTGCCAGCGTGGGGGGGCCTCAAGGCATTCAGTACTTC; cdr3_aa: CASVGGPQGIQYF
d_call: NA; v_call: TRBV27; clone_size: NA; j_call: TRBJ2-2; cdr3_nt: TGTGCCAGCAGTTTTGACGAGGACACCGGGGAGCTGTTTTTT; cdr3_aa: CASSFDEDTGELFF
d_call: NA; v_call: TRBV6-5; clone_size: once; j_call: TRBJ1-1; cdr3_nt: TGTGCCAGCAGAAGGGAAAGGGGGAACACTGAAGCTTTCTTT; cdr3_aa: CASRRERGNTEAFF
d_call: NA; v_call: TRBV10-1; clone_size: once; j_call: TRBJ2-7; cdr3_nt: TGCGCCAGCAGTGGTAGCTCCTACGAGCAGTACTTC; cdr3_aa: CASSGSSYEQYF
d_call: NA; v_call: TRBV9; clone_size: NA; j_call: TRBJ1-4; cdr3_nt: TGTGCCAGCAGCGGAGTGGACAGCTCAAATGAAAAACTGTTTTTT; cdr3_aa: CASSGVDSSNEKLFF
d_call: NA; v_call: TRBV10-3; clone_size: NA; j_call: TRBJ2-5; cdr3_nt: TGTGCCATCAGTGAGCAGGGCCAAGAGACCCAGTACTTC; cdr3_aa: CAISEQGQETQYF
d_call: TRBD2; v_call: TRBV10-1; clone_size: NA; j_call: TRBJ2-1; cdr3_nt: TGCGCCAGCAGTGGAGCGGGGGGCCGTTGGAATGAGCAGTTCTTC; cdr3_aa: CASSGAGGRWNEQFF
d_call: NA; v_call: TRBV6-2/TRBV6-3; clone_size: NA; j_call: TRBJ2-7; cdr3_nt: TGTGCCAGCAGTTACGCTCCGGGTCGAAGCTCCTACGAGCAGTACTTC; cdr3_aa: CASSYAPGRSSYEQYF
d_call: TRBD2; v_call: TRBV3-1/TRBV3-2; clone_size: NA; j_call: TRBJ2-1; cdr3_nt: TGTGCCAGCAGCCAATCGCTCTCGACTAGCGGGTTCAATGAGCAGTTCTTC; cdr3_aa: CASSQSLSTSGFNEQFF
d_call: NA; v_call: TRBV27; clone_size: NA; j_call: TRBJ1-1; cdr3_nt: TGTGCCAGCAGTTCAGGGAATGAAGCTTTCTTT; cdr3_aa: CASSSGNEAFF
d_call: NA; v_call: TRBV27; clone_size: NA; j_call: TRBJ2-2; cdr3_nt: TGTGCCAGCAGTTTCAGCGGGGAGCTGTTTTTT; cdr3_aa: CASSFSGELFF
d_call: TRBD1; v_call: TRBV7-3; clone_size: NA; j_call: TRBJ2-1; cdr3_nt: TGTGCCAGCAGCTCCCCCGGGACAGGGGGCGCGTACGAGCAGTTCTTC; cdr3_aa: CASSSPGTGGAYEQFF
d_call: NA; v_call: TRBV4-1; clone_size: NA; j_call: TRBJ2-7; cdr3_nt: TGCGCCAGCAGCCAAGATTATGGGGCCGAGCAGTACTTC; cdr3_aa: CASSQDYGAEQYF
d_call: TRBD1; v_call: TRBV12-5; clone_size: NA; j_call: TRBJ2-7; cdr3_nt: TGTGCTAGTGGTTTGGAGGGGACAGGGGGCTACGAGCAGTACTTC; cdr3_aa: CASGLEGTGGYEQYF
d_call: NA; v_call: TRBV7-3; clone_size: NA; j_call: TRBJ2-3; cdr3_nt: TGTGCCAGCAGCTTATACAGCTCTGAAGATACGCAGTATTTT; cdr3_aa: CASSLYSSEDTQYF
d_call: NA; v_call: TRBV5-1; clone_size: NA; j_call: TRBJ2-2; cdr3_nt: TGCGCCAGCAGATTACGTCAGGGTAGCACCGGGGAGCTGTTTTTT; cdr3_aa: CASRLRQGSTGELFF
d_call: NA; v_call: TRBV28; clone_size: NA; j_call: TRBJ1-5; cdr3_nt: TGTGCCAGCAGTCCCCGGGGGCCCCAGCATTTT; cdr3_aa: CASSPRGPQHF
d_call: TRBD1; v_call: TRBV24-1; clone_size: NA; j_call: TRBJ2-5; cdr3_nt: TGTGCCACCAGTGATTCCCTTAGGACAGGGGAGACCCAGTACTTC; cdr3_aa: CATSDSLRTGETQYF
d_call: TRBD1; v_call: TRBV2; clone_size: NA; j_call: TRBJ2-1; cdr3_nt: TGTGCCAGCAGGCCTACTACCGGGACAGGGGGGCGTAATGAGCAGTTCTTC; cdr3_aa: CASRPTTGTGGRNEQFF
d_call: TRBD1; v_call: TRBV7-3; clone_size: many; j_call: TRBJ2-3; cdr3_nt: TGTGCCAGCAGCACCGACAGGGGGCTGACAGATACGCAGTATTTT; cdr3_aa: CASSTDRGLTDTQYF
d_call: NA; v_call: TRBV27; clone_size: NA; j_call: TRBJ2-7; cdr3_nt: TGTGCCAGCAGTTACAGCAGAGTAGGGGCCTACGAGCAGTGCTTC; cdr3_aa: CASSYSRVGAYEQCF
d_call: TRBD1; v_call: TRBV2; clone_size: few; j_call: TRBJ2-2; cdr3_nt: TGTGCCAGCAGTGAAATCAGGACAGGGATGGCCGGGGAGCTGTTTTTT; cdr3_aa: CASSEIRTGMAGELFF
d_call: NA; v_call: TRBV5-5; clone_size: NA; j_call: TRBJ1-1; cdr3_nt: TGTGCCAGCAGCCGTGCAGGCGGGGCCCTGAACACTGAAGCTTTCTTT; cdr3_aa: CASSRAGGALNTEAFF
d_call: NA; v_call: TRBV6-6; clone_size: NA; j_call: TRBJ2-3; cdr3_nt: TGTGCCAGCAGTTATTCCACTAGCACAGATACGCAGTATTTT; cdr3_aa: CASSYSTSTDTQYF
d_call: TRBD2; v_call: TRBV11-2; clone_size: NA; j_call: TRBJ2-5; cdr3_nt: TGTGCCAGCAGCTCGAGCGGGGGGCAAGAGACCCAGTACTTC; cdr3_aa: CASSSSGGQETQYF
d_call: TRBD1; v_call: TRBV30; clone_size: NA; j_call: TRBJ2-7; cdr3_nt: TGTGCCTGGAGTGGCCCCAGGACAGGGGGCTACGAGCAGTACTTC; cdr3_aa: CAWSGPRTGGYEQYF
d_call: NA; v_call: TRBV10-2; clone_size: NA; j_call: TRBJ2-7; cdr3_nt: TGCGCCAGCAGTGAGGTGGGCCCCGAGGAGCAGTACTTC; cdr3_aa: CASSEVGPEEQYF
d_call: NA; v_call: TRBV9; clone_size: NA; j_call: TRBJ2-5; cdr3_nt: TGTGCCAGCAGCCCAAGGGGAAGGGAGACCCAGTACTTC; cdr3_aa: CASSPRGRETQYF
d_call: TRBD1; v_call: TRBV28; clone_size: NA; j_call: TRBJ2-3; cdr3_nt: TGTGCCAGCAGCGCAGCGGGACAGGGAGGCGCAGATACGCAGTATTTT; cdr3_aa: CASSAAGQGGADTQYF
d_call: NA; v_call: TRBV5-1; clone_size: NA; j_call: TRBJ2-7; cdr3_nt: TGCCCCGGAGGATCATTTCCTTACGAGCAGTACTTC; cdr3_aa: CPGGSFPYEQYF
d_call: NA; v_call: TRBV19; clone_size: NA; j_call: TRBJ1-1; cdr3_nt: TGTGCCAGTAGTATATATACAGGGCTGGCTTTCTTT; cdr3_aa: CASSIYTGLAFF
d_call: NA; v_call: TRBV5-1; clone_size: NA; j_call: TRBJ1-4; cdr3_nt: TGCGCCAGCAAGATCGAGCTACCCCATGAAAAACTGTTTTTT; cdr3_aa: CASKIELPHEKLFF
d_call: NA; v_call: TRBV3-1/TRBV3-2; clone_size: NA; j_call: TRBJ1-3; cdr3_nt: TGTGCCAGCAGTCTCCTTGGAAACACCATATATTTT; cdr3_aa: CASSLLGNTIYF
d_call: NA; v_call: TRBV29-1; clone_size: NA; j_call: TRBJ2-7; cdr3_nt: TGCAGCGGACTCTACGAGCAGTACTTC; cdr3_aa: CSGLYEQYF
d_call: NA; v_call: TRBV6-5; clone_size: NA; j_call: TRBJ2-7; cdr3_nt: TGTGCCAGCACCCTCAGGGGACTATACTACGAGCAGTACTTC; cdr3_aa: CASTLRGLYYEQYF
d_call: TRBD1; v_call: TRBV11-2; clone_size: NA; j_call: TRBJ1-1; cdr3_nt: TGTGCCAGCAGCTTAGTTGGTGGGACAGGGGGCCTCACTGAAGCTTTCTTT; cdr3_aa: CASSLVGGTGGLTEAFF
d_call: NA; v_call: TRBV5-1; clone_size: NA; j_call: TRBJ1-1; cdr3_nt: TGCGCCAGCAGCTTGAATCCGGGGGAGAACACTGAAGCTTTCTTT; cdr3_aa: CASSLNPGENTEAFF
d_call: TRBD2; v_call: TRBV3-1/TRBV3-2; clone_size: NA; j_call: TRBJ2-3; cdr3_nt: TGTGCCAGCAGCCAGGCCGGCGGGGGGGCAGATACGCAGTATTTT; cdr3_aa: CASSQAGGGADTQYF
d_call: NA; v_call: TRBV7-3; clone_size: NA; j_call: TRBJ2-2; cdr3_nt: TGTGCCAGCACCCGGGAACCGAACACCGGGGAGCTGTTTTTT; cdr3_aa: CASTREPNTGELFF
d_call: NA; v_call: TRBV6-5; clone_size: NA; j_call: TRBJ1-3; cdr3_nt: TGTGCCAGCAGAGACAGGATATACTCTGGAAACACCATATATTTT; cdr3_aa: CASRDRIYSGNTIYF
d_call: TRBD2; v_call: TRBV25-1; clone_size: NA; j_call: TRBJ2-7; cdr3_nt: TGTGCCAGCACTGTAGCGGGGGGCTACGAGCAGTACTTC; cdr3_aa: CASTVAGGYEQYF
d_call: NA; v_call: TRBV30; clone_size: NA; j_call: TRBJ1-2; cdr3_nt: TGTGCCTGGAGTCCCACCAGGTCGCCTAAAGGCTACACCTTC; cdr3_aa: CAWSPTRSPKGYTF
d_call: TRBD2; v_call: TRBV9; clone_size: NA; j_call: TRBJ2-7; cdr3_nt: TGTGCCAGCACCCCATCGGGCGGGAGTGGCGAGCAGTACTTC; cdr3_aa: CASTPSGGSGEQYF
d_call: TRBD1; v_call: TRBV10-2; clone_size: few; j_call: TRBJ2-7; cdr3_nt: TGCGCCAGCAGTGACCGGACAGGGAATTCCCTCTACGAGCAGTACTTC; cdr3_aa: CASSDRTGNSLYEQYF
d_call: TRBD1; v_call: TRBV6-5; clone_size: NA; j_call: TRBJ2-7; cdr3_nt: TGTGCCAGCAAGGGACAGGAACCCTACGAGCAGTACTTC; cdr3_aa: CASKGQEPYEQYF
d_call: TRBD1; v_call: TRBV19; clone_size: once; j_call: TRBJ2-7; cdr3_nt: TGTGCCAGTAGTATCGGGACAGGGGGAACCTACGAGCAGTACTTC; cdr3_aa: CASSIGTGGTYEQYF
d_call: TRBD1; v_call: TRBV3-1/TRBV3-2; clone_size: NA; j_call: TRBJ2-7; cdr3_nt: TGTGCCAGCAGCCAGACAGGGGTCTCCTACGAGCAGTACTTC; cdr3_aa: CASSQTGVSYEQYF
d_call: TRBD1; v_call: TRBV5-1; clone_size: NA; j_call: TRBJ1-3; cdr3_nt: TGCGCCAGCAGCTTGACAGGGACAGGGGATTCTGGAAACACCATATATTTT; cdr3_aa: CASSLTGTGDSGNTIYF
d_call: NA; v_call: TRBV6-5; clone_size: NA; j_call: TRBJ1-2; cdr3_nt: TGTGCCAGCAGTTACTCGCCCGGGGATGGCTACACCTTC; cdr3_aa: CASSYSPGDGYTF
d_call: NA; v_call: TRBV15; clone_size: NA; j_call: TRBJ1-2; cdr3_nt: TGTGCCACCAGCAGAGATCCTCAGGACTATGGCTACACCTTC; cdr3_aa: CATSRDPQDYGYTF
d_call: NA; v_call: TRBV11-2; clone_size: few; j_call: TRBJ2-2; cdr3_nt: TGTGCCAGCAGTAATACAGGAAACACCGGGGAGCTGTTTTTT; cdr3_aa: CASSNTGNTGELFF
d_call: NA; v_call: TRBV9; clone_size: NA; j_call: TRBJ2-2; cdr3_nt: TGTGCCAGCAGCGTAGAGAGTGTGACCGGGGAGCTGTTTTTT; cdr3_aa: CASSVESVTGELFF
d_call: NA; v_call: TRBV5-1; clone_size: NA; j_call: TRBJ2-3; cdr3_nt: TGCGCCAGCAGCTATCTGGGCGACCCTAGCACAGATACGCAGTATTTT; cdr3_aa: CASSYLGDPSTDTQYF